Shown below are 31 T cell receptor beta chains from a single sample sequenced in a study of cytomegalovirus exposure and HLA in healthy donors. Assay: immunoSEQ multiplex PCR; the TCRdb copy retains only in-frame clones and omits some. The table lists about 260,000 clones, 90% of them singletons, with 3.1% in the top ten. Sequenced input: PBMCs. The source of these receptors is a woman in her twenties or thirties in good health and CMV-seronegative.

This clone was found once. This rearrangement joins TRBV6-5 to TRBJ2-5; 9 bases agree with TRBD1. V lost 5 bases, J lost 3 bases, and 4 bases stayed unmatched. Germline CDR1 reads MNHEY; CDR2 reads SVGAGI. The length of the CDR3 is 14 residues. CDR3 residues: CASSTRDREETQYF. The CDR3 DNA is TGTGCCAGCAGTACTAGGGACAGGGAAGAGACCCAGTACTTC.

The CDR3 sequence: CASSLGQGYTGELFF. The CDR3 DNA follows: TGCGCCAGCAGCCTGGGACAGGGGTACACCGGGGAGCTGTTTTTT. J is TRBJ2-2 and V is TRBV5-1; TRBD1 aligns across 10 bases. Germline V gene sequence: CDR1 SGHRS, CDR2 YFSETQ. The CDR3 loop spans 15 amino acids. J gave up 3 bases and V 4 bases, and 3 bases lay outside the gene matches.

The rearrangement links TRBV29-1 to TRBJ2-1, with TRBD2 matching 11 bases. The CDR3 contains 14 residues. V dropped 5 bases and J dropped 3; count of bases not matched to a gene: 3. Germline CDR1 SQVTM, CDR2 ANQGSEA. The CDR3, as DNA: TGCAGCGTTTCAGGACTAGCGGGCTACAATGAGCAGTTCTTC. This codes for CSVSGLAGYNEQFF.

This chain joins TRBV4-2 and TRBJ1-3; D gene unclear. The V gene lost 0 bases and the J gene lost 5 bases, with 11 bases spanning the gap. CDR1 is LGHNA and CDR2 is YNFKEQ in the germline V gene. The CDR3 totals 15 residues. CDR3 amino acids: CASSQDRASRNTIYF. In DNA, the CDR3 is TGTGCCAGCAGCCAAGATAGGGCCAGTCGAAACACCATATATTTT.

V and J are TRBV2 and TRBJ1-2, with D tentatively TRBD1 (5 bases). V lost 2 bases and J lost 1, with 11 bases in between. The CDR3 sequence is 15 residues long. CDR1 and CDR2 (germline): SNHLY, FYNNEI. The CDR3 coding sequence is TGTGCCAGCAGTGAACGGGGGAACGGTAACTATGGCTACACCTTC. Translation gives CASSERGNGNYGYTF.

The chain recombines TRBV10-3 with TRBJ2-7; TRBD1 is a possible D gene (7 bases). This CDR3 is built from 13 residues. The germline CDR1 and CDR2 sequences are ENHRY and SYGVKD. The V and J ends lost 8 bases and 3 bases respectively, with 14 bases between them. In DNA form, the CDR3 reads TGTGCCATCGGGGGGACAGCCGTCTACGAGCAGTACTTC. Amino acid sequence: CAIGGTAVYEQYF.

The chain links TRBV15 to TRBJ2-7; no reliable D call. This CDR3 is built from 16 residues. Germline V gives CDR1 LNHNV, CDR2 YYDKDF (reference sequence). V lost 0 bases to trimming and J lost 3 bases, with 15 bases between them. CDR3 loop: CATSRERPVSGYEQYF. The CDR3 bases are TGTGCCACCAGCAGAGAACGACCCGTCTCCGGCTACGAGCAGTACTTC. Full variable domain (missing parts from reference TRBV15 and TRBJ2-7): DAMVIQNPRYQVTQFGKPVTLSCSQTLNHNVMYWYQQKSSQAPKLLFHYYDKDFNNEADTPDNFQSRRPNTSFCFLDIRSPGLGDTAMYLCATSRERPVSGYEQYFGPGTRLTVT.

DNA for the CDR3: TGTGCCAGCAGCCAACTCCGGACAGGGTACTACGAGCAGTACTTC. It is translated as CASSQLRTGYYEQYF. The chain has TRBV4-2 and TRBJ2-7; 8 nucleotides match TRBD1. The germline gives CDR1 LGHNA, CDR2 YNFKEQ. CDR3 size: 15 residues. Unmatched junction bases numbered 6, after V lost 2 bases and J lost 3 bases.

A remark on this clone: Other DNA sequences within the sample encode an identical CDR3. The chain employs TRBV30 and TRBJ2-7, with D perhaps TRBD2 (6 bases). Per germline, CDR1 GTSNPN and CDR2 SVGIG (reference sequence). The CDR3 runs to 13 residues. Trimming shortened V by 0 bases and J by 3 bases, and 9 bases separated the two germline ends. CDR3 protein: CAWSVGGSYEQYF. For the CDR3, the DNA is TGTGCCTGGAGTGTGGGAGGAAGCTACGAGCAGTACTTC.

The gene calls are TRBV25-1 and TRBJ1-1; perhaps TRBD1 as D (6 bases). The germline V and J ends were trimmed by 3 bases and 1 base, with 9 bases remaining between them. The CDR3 is 14 residues long. From germline, CDR1 is MGHDK and CDR2 SYGVNS. The CDR3, as DNA: TGTGCCAGCAGTGACCGACAGGAGAACACTGAAGCTTTCTTT. Translating gives CASSDRQENTEAFF.

The rearrangement links TRBV10-1 to TRBJ1-5; the match to TRBD1 covers 9 bases. V gave up 9 bases and J gave up 4 bases; unmatched junction bases: 7. The CDR3 has 14 residues. The germline V gene encodes CDR1 WNHNN and CDR2 SYGVQD (reference sequence). The chain's CDR3 is CARAQGATNQPQHF. DNA of the CDR3: TGCGCCAGAGCACAGGGGGCCACAAATCAGCCCCAGCATTTT.

This sequence joins TRBV7-8 and TRBJ2-7; 12 nucleotides align to TRBD2. Unmatched junction bases numbered 13, after V lost 6 bases and J lost 7 bases. The CDR3 consists of 16 residues. Germline V gene lookup returns CDR1 SGHVS and CDR2 FQNEAQ. CDR3: CASRSAPTSGSGEQYF. The CDR3 nucleotides read TGTGCCAGCAGATCTGCCCCGACTAGCGGGAGTGGTGAGCAGTACTTC.

The V call is TRBV11-3, the J call TRBJ2-7, with TRBD2 matching 9 bases. Germline V CDR1 and CDR2: SGHNT, YENEEA. V lost 2 bases and J lost 9; bases outside the gene matches: 5. CDR3 length: 13 amino acids. CDR3 amino acids: CASSLTREGVQYF. DNA for the CDR3: TGTGCCAGCAGCTTAACGCGGGAGGGCGTGCAGTACTTC.

The chain recombines TRBV4-3 with TRBJ2-1, with TRBD2 matching over 12 bases. The CDR3 consists of 15 residues. The V gene end was trimmed by 4 bases and the J gene end by 6 bases; junction bases not matched to a gene: 4. CDR1 and CDR2 from the germline V gene are LGHNA and YSLEER. The CDR3 nucleotides read TGCGCCAGCAGCCGACTAGCGGGAGTTAGCAATGAGCAGTTCTTC. Protein product: CASSRLAGVSNEQFF.

This clone has a single count. V and J are TRBV28 and TRBJ2-5, with D maybe TRBD2 (5 bases). Germline V lookup: CDR1 MDHEN, CDR2 SYDVKM. Trimming stripped 6 bases from V and 6 bases from J, with 14 bases between. This CDR3 is 13 amino acids long. The CDR3 DNA reads TGTGCCAGCAGCCCCCCCAGGAGGCAGACCCAGTACTTC. Protein product: CASSPPRRQTQYF.

The chain combines TRBV27 with TRBJ2-7; 7 bases agree with TRBD2. The CDR3 runs to 14 residues. V lost 2 bases to trimming and J lost 4 bases; unmatched junction nucleotides: 5. Germline lookup yields CDR1 MNHEY and CDR2 SMNVEV (reference sequence). CDR3 amino acids: CASSLAAGAYEQYF. The CDR3 DNA sequence: TGTGCCAGCAGTTTAGCGGCGGGAGCGTACGAGCAGTACTTC.

The chain carries TRBV29-1 and TRBJ1-1; D call uncertain. This CDR3 region has 11 residues. V lost 2 bases, J lost 1 base, and 2 bases lay in between. Germline V CDR1 and CDR2: SQVTM, ANQGSEA. The DNA for the CDR3 is TGCAGCGTTGAATCGAACACTGAAGCTTTCTTT. Its translation is CSVESNTEAFF.

The chain links TRBV5-6 to TRBJ1-3; 8 nucleotides align to TRBD1. The CDR3 contains 17 residues. Germline trimming cut 3 bases from V and 3 bases from J; bases unmatched to any gene: 11. Germline values: CDR1 SGHDT, CDR2 YYEEEE. CDR3 sequence reads: CASSSGQGFSLGNTIYF. The CDR3 coding sequence is TGTGCCAGCAGCTCAGGACAGGGCTTTTCCCTTGGAAACACCATATATTTT.

This clone was found a few times. The rearrangement uses TRBV29-1 and TRBJ2-5, with D tentatively TRBD1 (6 bases). This CDR3 spans 12 amino acids. Germline CDR1 SQVTM, CDR2 ANQGSEA. Trimming shortened V by 3 bases and J by 4 bases, and 9 bases separated the two germline ends. DNA of the CDR3: TGCAGCGTTGACAGGGGTCGAGAGACCCAGTACTTC. This translates into CSVDRGRETQYF.

The CDR3 sequence is CASSLGTSGSLETQYF. The CDR3 DNA follows: TGCGCCAGCAGCCTCGGGACTAGCGGGAGTCTTGAGACCCAGTACTTC. The V gene is TRBV5-1, the J gene TRBJ2-5; 14 nucleotides align to TRBD2. The CDR3 has 16 residues. V trimming: 4 bases; J trimming: 5 bases; junction bases outside the gene matches: 7. Germline CDR1 SGHRS, CDR2 YFSETQ.

This sequence joins TRBV6-4 and TRBJ2-1; 12 positions match TRBD2. V shed 2 bases, J shed 5 bases, and the junction held 4 bases outside the gene matches. Germline CDR1 is MRHNA and CDR2 is SNTAGT. The CDR3 has 16 residues. CDR3 loop: CASSDDGTSGHNEQFF. CDR3 in DNA: TGTGCCAGCAGTGACGACGGGACTAGCGGGCACAATGAGCAGTTCTTC.

The chain has TRBV2 and TRBJ1-4; possibly TRBD1 for D (6 bases). V was cut by 4 bases and J by 8 bases, with 11 bases left in between. The germline gives CDR1 SNHLY, CDR2 FYNNEI. This CDR3 spans 13 amino acids. The CDR3 DNA is TGTGCCAGCAGTGTCCAGGGGAGGGAAAAACTGTTTTTT. It translates to CASSVQGREKLFF.

This rearrangement joins TRBV5-6 to TRBJ1-5; the D gene is possibly TRBD1 (5 bases). The germline gives CDR1 SGHDT, CDR2 YYEEEE. The CDR3 contains 16 residues. V lost 4 bases to trimming and J lost 9 bases, with 23 bases between them. DNA of the CDR3: TGTGCCAGCAGCCCCGGGGGAAGCGGGTCGCCATGGCCCCAGCATTTT. Amino acids: CASSPGGSGSPWPQHF.

V is TRBV2 and J is TRBJ2-7; TRBD1 agrees at 7 bases. This CDR3 contains 14 residues. Trimming removed 6 bases from V and 3 bases from J; junction bases left unmatched: 8. Germline CDR1 is SNHLY and CDR2 is FYNNEI. As DNA, the CDR3 is TGTGCCAGCAGCCTAGGACAGGCGAACTACGAGCAGTACTTC. Translating gives CASSLGQANYEQYF.

The rearrangement joins TRBV2 to TRBJ2-5, with D perhaps TRBD1 (7 bases). The CDR3 spans 13 residues. CDR1 SNHLY and CDR2 FYNNEI come from the germline V gene. V was clipped by 6 bases and J by 2 bases, with 10 bases between them. The CDR3 DNA reads TGTGCCAGCAGGGAGGGACAGCAAGAGACCCAGTACTTC. Translation gives CASREGQQETQYF.

The chain recombines TRBV7-9 with TRBJ2-7, with 13 positions matching TRBD2. The CDR3 runs to 17 residues. The V segment lost 5 bases and the J segment 4 bases; nucleotides outside the gene matches: 11. The germline V gene encodes CDR1 SEHNR and CDR2 FQNEAQ (reference sequence). CDR3 nucleotide sequence: TGTGCCAGCAGCCCGATGGGACTAGCGGGATTTAATTACGAGCAGTACTTC. Encoded protein: CASSPMGLAGFNYEQYF.

This chain uses TRBV7-8 with TRBJ2-7; 11 bases match TRBD2. The CDR3 extends over 17 amino acids. V lost 0 bases to trimming and J lost 4 bases; unmatched junction nucleotides: 8. Germline CDR1 is SGHVS and CDR2 is FQNEAQ. CDR3 residues: CASSLALTSGSTYEQYF. The CDR3 DNA sequence: TGTGCCAGCAGCTTAGCGCTTACTAGCGGGAGTACGTACGAGCAGTACTTC.

This clone was recorded at least ten times. Other DNA sequences in the same sample also yield this CDR3. The chain uses TRBV9 and TRBJ1-2, with D possibly matching TRBD1 (5 bases). Trimming cost V 0 bases and J 2 bases, with 5 bases left between them. This CDR3 has 13 amino acids. Germline lookup yields CDR1 SGDLS and CDR2 YYNGEE. The CDR3 is CASSVGGNYGYTF. CDR3 coding DNA: TGTGCCAGCAGCGTAGGGGGCAACTATGGCTACACCTTC.

The V and J genes are TRBV10-2 and TRBJ1-1; D remains ambiguous. V was trimmed by 3 bases and J by 3 bases, leaving 11 bases between them. This CDR3 spans 14 amino acids. Germline CDR1 and CDR2: WSHSY and SAAADI. CDR3 coding DNA: TGCGCCAGCAGTGAAATTACATGGGACACTGAAGCTTTCTTT. This encodes CASSEITWDTEAFF.

The chain uses TRBV7-3 and TRBJ2-3; D is unresolved. Trimming stripped 4 bases from V and 4 bases from J, with 9 bases between. Germline V lookup: CDR1 SGHTA, CDR2 FQGTGA. CDR3 size: 13 residues. CDR3 residues: CASSSYVSDTQYF. The CDR3 DNA sequence: TGTGCCAGCAGCTCATACGTGTCAGATACGCAGTATTTT.

The V call is TRBV28, the J call TRBJ2-5; D not resolved. This CDR3 spans 12 amino acids. Deletions cut 5 bases from V and 7 bases from J, with 11 bases between. CDR1 and CDR2 from the germline V gene are MDHEN and SYDVKM. CDR3 sequence (DNA): TGTGCCAGCAGTCGGATCAGTTGGACCCAGTACTTC. Its protein product is CASSRISWTQYF.